Shown below are 15 T cell receptor beta chains from a single sample sequenced in a study of cytomegalovirus exposure and HLA in healthy donors. Both 60 Vbeta primers and 13 Jbeta primers went into the PCR. This table comes from immunoSEQ multiplex PCR, and its TCRdb copy is limited to in-frame clones, with some not included. Counted here are hundreds of thousands of clones, more than 60% occurring once; the ten biggest clones make up less than 3.5%. The sequenced sample consisted of PBMCs. The receptors stem from a woman aged 55-69 years in good health and CMV-seropositive.

This chain connects TRBV6-1 to TRBJ2-1; D gene unclear. The length of the CDR3 is 13 residues. Per the germline V gene, CDR1 is MNHNS and CDR2 is SASEGT. The germline V and J ends were trimmed by 0 bases and 13 bases, with 13 bases remaining between them. The chain's CDR3 is CASSEAVSVTQFF. CDR3 DNA sequence: TGTGCCAGCAGTGAAGCGGTGTCGGTAACTCAGTTCTTC.

The chain carries TRBV28 and TRBJ1-2; D unresolved. Germline loops: CDR1 MDHEN, CDR2 SYDVKM. There are 13 residues in the CDR3. The V end lost 6 bases, the J end lost 9 bases, and 17 bases lay between the germline ends. The CDR3, as DNA: TGTGCCAGCAGCCCATACGCGGTACCCCGCTACACCTTC. Translating it yields CASSPYAVPRYTF.

This chain links TRBV19 with TRBJ2-3; maybe TRBD1 (5 bases). V shed 6 bases and J shed 6 bases, with 13 bases lying between them. The CDR3 loop spans 13 amino acids. Germline assignment: CDR1 LNHDA and CDR2 SQIVND (reference sequence). In nucleotides, the CDR3 is TGTGCCAGTAGGAACTACCCAGGGGATACGCAGTATTTT. Amino acids: CASRNYPGDTQYF.

This chain uses TRBV5-1 with TRBJ2-3; a weak D match, TRBD2 (6 bases). Germline CDR1 is SGHRS and CDR2 is YFSETQ. Trimming shortened V by 0 bases and J by 0 bases, and 11 bases separated the two germline ends. The CDR3 extends over 16 amino acids. The CDR3 reads CASSLGLGISTDTQYF. CDR3 bases: TGCGCCAGCAGCTTGGGACTAGGGATTAGCACAGATACGCAGTATTTT.

V and J are TRBV7-7 and TRBJ2-2, with a tentative D call TRBD1 (5 bases). The CDR3 extends over 13 amino acids. V was shortened by 2 bases and J by 8 bases, with 9 bases between the two germline ends. Germline values: CDR1 SSHAT, CDR2 FNYEAQ (reference sequence). CDR3 nucleotide sequence: TGTGCCAGCAGCTTACAGGGTGTAGGGGAGCTGTTTTTT. It is translated as CASSLQGVGELFF.

The chain recombines TRBV11-3 with TRBJ2-7, with D perhaps matching TRBD2 (6 bases). With 5 bases removed from V and 1 base from J, the gap between germline ends came to 21 bases. Germline CDR1 and CDR2: SGHNT and YENEEA. The CDR3 consists of 17 residues. The CDR3 nucleotides read TGTGCCAGCAGCACTATTAGACTAGTAAAGGAGTCCTACGAGCAGTACTTC. Its translation is CASSTIRLVKESYEQYF.

The rearrangement joins TRBV28 to TRBJ2-7; TRBD1 is a possible D gene (5 bases). Germline CDR1 is MDHEN and CDR2 is SYDVKM. V was shortened by 7 bases and J by 1 base, with 14 bases between the two germline ends. The CDR3 consists of 14 residues. Here the CDR3 DNA reads TGTGCCAGCACCCAAGGGGTGTCTTCCTACGAGCAGTACTTC. Encoded protein: CASTQGVSSYEQYF.

V and J are TRBV5-8 and TRBJ1-4; D is unclear. Germline CDR1 SGHTS, CDR2 YDEGEE. V was clipped by 0 bases and J by 2 bases, with 11 bases between them. This CDR3 region has 16 residues. The CDR3 DNA reads as TGTGCCAGCAGCTTGGGAGCGGGGAGGACTAATGAAAAACTGTTTTTT. Residues: CASSLGAGRTNEKLFF.

The V and J genes are TRBV6-5 and TRBJ1-1; 9 nucleotides line up with TRBD1. The germline V gene has CDR1 MNHEY and CDR2 SVGAGI. With V trimmed by 6 bases and J by 0 bases, 2 bases remained unmatched. The CDR3 length is 14 residues. CDR3 in amino acids: CASRRQGVNTEAFF. The CDR3 nucleotides are TGTGCCAGCAGAAGACAGGGGGTGAACACTGAAGCTTTCTTT.

V is TRBV14 and J is TRBJ2-7; 13 nucleotides match TRBD2. This CDR3 is 15 amino acids long. V dropped 4 bases and J dropped 3; count of bases not matched to a gene: 3. Germline CDR1 SGHDN, CDR2 FVKESK. The CDR3 DNA reads TGTGCCAGCAGCCCCTGGACTAGCGGGAGCTACGAGCAGTACTTC. This codes for CASSPWTSGSYEQYF.

The chain carries TRBV19 and TRBJ1-2, with TRBD1 as a possible D gene (6 bases). The CDR3 totals 15 residues. Trimming left V 6 bases short and J 4 bases short, with 18 bases between. The germline V gene has CDR1 LNHDA and CDR2 SQIVND (reference sequence). CDR3 loop: CASREGFFRGYGYTF. For the CDR3, the DNA is TGTGCCAGTAGAGAAGGGTTTTTCAGGGGCTATGGCTACACCTTC.

In its sample, this clone was seen a few times. The chain joins TRBV5-1 to TRBJ2-3; 9 nucleotides agree with TRBD1. The CDR3 extends over 14 amino acids. CDR1 and CDR2 (germline): SGHRS, YFSETQ. V dropped 3 bases and J dropped 2; count of bases not matched to a gene: 1. The DNA of the CDR3 is TGCGCCAGCAGCTGGGACAGGGTCACAGATACGCAGTATTTT. It yields the protein CASSWDRVTDTQYF.

V and J are TRBV5-4 and TRBJ2-3; D is unresolved. CDR3 length: 12 residues. The germline gives CDR1 SGHNT, CDR2 YYREEE (reference sequence). Between the trimmed V and J ends, which lost 3 bases and 2 bases, there was a span of 4 bases. The CDR3 loop is CASSSNTDTQYF. As DNA, the CDR3 is TGTGCCAGCAGCTCTAACACAGATACGCAGTATTTT. Variable domain in full (rest from reference TRBV5-4 and TRBJ2-3): ETGVTQSPTHLIKTRGQQVTLRCSSQSGHNTVSWYQQALGQGPQFIFQYYREEENGRGNFPPRFSGLQFPNYSSELNVNALELDDSALYLCASSSNTDTQYFGPGTRLTVL.

The genes are TRBV5-4 and TRBJ2-7; D might be TRBD1 (6 bases). CDR1 is SGHNT, CDR2 YYREEE, per germline (reference sequence). This CDR3 comprises 13 residues. V was shortened by 2 bases and J by 2 bases, with 8 bases between the two germline ends. CDR3 nucleotide sequence: TGTGCCAGCAGCTTAGACAGGACCTACGAGCAGTACTTC. As protein: CASSLDRTYEQYF. Drawing the rest from reference TRBV5-4 and TRBJ2-7, the complete variable domain is ETGVTQSPTHLIKTRGQQVTLRCSSQSGHNTVSWYQQALGQGPQFIFQYYREEENGRGNFPPRFSGLQFPNYSSELNVNALELDDSALYLCASSLDRTYEQYFGPGTRLTVT.

The V call is TRBV5-1, the J call TRBJ2-1; TRBD2 matches 10 bases. Trimming cost V 1 base and J 7 bases; bases outside gene matches: 8. Germline CDR1 reads SGHRS; CDR2 reads YFSETQ. The CDR3 spans 16 residues. This chain's CDR3 is CASSLTGLTSGNEQFF. CDR3 DNA: TGCGCCAGCAGCTTGACCGGTTTGACTAGCGGGAATGAGCAGTTCTTC.